This entry is about one T cell receptor (beta chain). Authors' methods: Amplification from reference gene primers served as the basis for estimated nucleated cell counts. Using immunoSEQ multiplex PCR, the repertoire was profiled, and TCRdb retains in-frame clones only, with some absent. The V and J calls and clone size were taken over from that table, and D and trimming were inferred from the DNA. This table has a few hundred thousand clones, 88% appearing once. The V gene end was trimmed by 1 base and the J gene end by 4 bases; junction bases not matched to a gene: 4. Germline V lookup: CDR1 SGHVS, CDR2 FNYEAQ. The CDR3 is 16 amino acids. The data originate from a study of blood T cell repertoires in COVID-19. Study-wide context: The analysed material was cDNA or gDNA that came from T cells, B-cell-depleted T cells, or PBMCs.

Participant ages covered about 18 to 95 years across 24 US areas. Before they entered the study, exposed participants had met a COVID-19 case within 2 weeks. Sequencing used PBMCs or T cells enriched from blood (not recorded which). V is TRBV7-6 and J is TRBJ1-4; 9 bases align to TRBD1. The receptor was derived from a woman aged 40 to 50 who had been exposed to COVID-19. This chain's CDR3 is CASSLGDRAFNEKLFF. As DNA, the CDR3 is TGTGCCAGCAGCTTAGGGGACAGGGCCTTTAATGAAAAACTGTTTTTT.